These 19 T cell receptor beta chains share one sample of origin, sequenced in a study of cytomegalovirus exposure and HLA in healthy donors. The method was immunoSEQ multiplex PCR; TCRdb's version includes in-frame clones alone and lacks a portion of them. The sample has over 75,000 clones, 85% seen once; the top ten hold 20%. Sequenced material: PBMCs. These receptors all come from a man between 18 and 35 years old in good health and CMV-seropositive.

V is TRBV30 and J is TRBJ1-1, with TRBD1 identical over 8 bases. Germline-derived CDR1 and CDR2 are GTSNPN and SVGIG (reference sequence). The V and J ends lost 2 bases and 0 bases, in that order; junction bases with no gene match: 8. The CDR3 is made up of 16 amino acids. The CDR3 DNA follows: TGTGCCTGGAGTTCGTTCTCCAGGGGGCTGAACACTGAAGCTTTCTTT. This translates into CAWSSFSRGLNTEAFF.

This chain joins TRBV6-6 and TRBJ2-7; 9 bases match TRBD1. Trimming cost V 6 bases and J 4 bases; bases outside gene matches: 10. The CDR3 covers 15 residues. CDR1 is MNHNY, CDR2 SVGAGI, per germline (reference sequence). The CDR3 loop reads CASSVPGQGAYEQYF. The CDR3 bases are TGTGCCAGCAGCGTACCGGGACAGGGCGCGTACGAGCAGTACTTC.

This chain connects TRBV2 to TRBJ2-7, with 8 bases identical to TRBD2. The ends lost 6 bases at V and 5 bases at J; junction bases unmatched: 9. This CDR3 has 14 residues. The germline gives CDR1 SNHLY, CDR2 FYNNEI. CDR3 nucleotide sequence: TGTGCCAGCAGGGCTAGCGGGCCGGGGGACGAGCAGTACTTC. Translation gives CASRASGPGDEQYF.

The chain uses TRBV5-1 and TRBJ2-3; TRBD2 matches at 7 bases. After removal of 0 bases from V and 2 bases from J, the junction contained 6 bases not matched to a gene. Per the germline V gene, CDR1 is SGHRS and CDR2 is YFSETQ. CDR3 length: 16 residues. CDR3 bases: TGCGCCAGCAGCTTGGATCGGCGGGGGACCACAGATACGCAGTATTTT. Translation: CASSLDRRGTTDTQYF.

The chain uses TRBV5-1 and TRBJ2-1, with D perhaps matching TRBD1 (6 bases). Deletions cut 4 bases from V and 12 bases from J, with 17 bases between. CDR1 SGHRS and CDR2 YFSETQ come from the germline V gene. The CDR3 loop spans 13 amino acids. The CDR3 coding sequence is TGCGCCAGCAGCCTAGGGTACAGGGCAGGGCAGTTCTTC. Amino acids: CASSLGYRAGQFF.

The gene calls are TRBV29-1 and TRBJ2-5; D possibly corresponds to TRBD2 (6 bases). The CDR3 spans 13 residues. Germline V gives CDR1 SQVTM, CDR2 ANQGSEA. V lost 4 bases and J 5 bases, leaving 14 bases between the germline ends. DNA of the CDR3: TGCAGCGTTGTACGGGAGTCGGGGGAGACCCAGTACTTC. Translating gives CSVVRESGETQYF.

The CDR3 reads CASSLARTSGEQFF. The CDR3 DNA is TGTGCCAGCAGCTTAGCGCGTACTAGCGGCGAGCAGTTCTTC. The rearrangement links TRBV7-2 to TRBJ2-1; 8 bases fit TRBD2. Unmatched junction bases numbered 5, after V lost 0 bases and J lost 10 bases. Germline CDR1 is SGHTA and CDR2 is FQGNSA. The CDR3 loop spans 14 amino acids.

V is TRBV5-1 and J is TRBJ2-3, with D unresolved. The CDR3 totals 15 residues. V was shortened by 2 bases and J by 3 bases, with 13 bases between the two germline ends. Germline V gene data show CDR1 as SGHRS and CDR2 as YFSETQ. The CDR3 protein is CASSFGASRTDTQYF. The DNA of the CDR3 is TGCGCCAGCAGCTTTGGTGCTAGTAGAACAGATACGCAGTATTTT.

Only a few counts were recorded for this clone. This chain uses TRBV19 with TRBJ1-1, with D maybe TRBD1 (6 bases). The germline V gene encodes CDR1 LNHDA and CDR2 SQIVND (reference sequence). V lost 4 bases to trimming and J lost 5 bases, with 11 bases between them. The CDR3 is 13 amino acids. In DNA form, the CDR3 reads TGTGCCAGTAGTAAGAGGGGGATGACTGAAGCTTTCTTT. This sequence encodes CASSKRGMTEAFF.

The chain carries TRBV4-1 and TRBJ2-5; 10 nucleotides line up with TRBD1. The CDR3 contains 15 residues. Trimming cost V 4 bases and J 5 bases; bases outside gene matches: 7. Per the germline V gene, CDR1 is MGHRA and CDR2 is YSYEKL. The CDR3 sequence is CASSREGGQGETQYF. The CDR3 bases are TGCGCCAGCAGCCGCGAGGGGGGACAGGGGGAGACCCAGTACTTC.

This sequence joins TRBV14 and TRBJ2-3, with 7 bases matching TRBD1. Unmatched junction bases numbered 12, after V lost 2 bases and J lost 7 bases. The germline gives CDR1 SGHDN, CDR2 FVKESK. This CDR3 contains 16 residues. The CDR3 DNA reads as TGTGCCAGCAGCCAATCAGGGGGATCGGTTGGGTATACGCAGTATTTT. Its protein product is CASSQSGGSVGYTQYF. The full variable domain, in which reference TRBV14 and TRBJ2-3 provide the parts outside the CDR3, is EAGVTQFPSHSVIEKGQTVTLRCDPISGHDNLYWYRRVMGKEIKFLLHFVKESKQDESGMPNNRFLAERTGGTYSTLKVQPAELEDSGVYFCASSQSGGSVGYTQYFGPGTRLTVL.

The chain recombines TRBV27 with TRBJ2-3; perhaps TRBD1 as D (5 bases). CDR3 length: 14 amino acids. The germline CDR1 and CDR2 sequences are MNHEY and SMNVEV (reference sequence). V gave up 6 bases and J gave up 2 bases, with 12 bases separating them. The CDR3 loop is CASRLWGPTDTQYF. CDR3 sequence (DNA): TGTGCCAGCAGACTCTGGGGCCCCACAGATACGCAGTATTTT.

This chain joins TRBV4-2 and TRBJ1-4; 7 nucleotides agree with TRBD1. CDR1 and CDR2 from the germline V gene are LGHNA and YNFKEQ. The trim removed 0 bases at V and 5 bases at J, leaving 3 bases unmatched. This CDR3 has 15 amino acids. CDR3 protein: CASSQDQGQNEKLFF. As DNA, the CDR3 is TGTGCCAGCAGCCAAGATCAGGGACAGAATGAAAAACTGTTTTTT.

This clone was counted once. The chain joins TRBV14 to TRBJ2-2, with 7 nucleotides matching TRBD1. The V and J ends lost 4 bases and 4 bases, in that order; junction bases with no gene match: 3. Germline CDR1 reads SGHDN; CDR2 reads FVKESK. The CDR3 loop spans 14 amino acids. CDR3 coding DNA: TGTGCCAGCAGCCGGGGACAGCCCACCGGGGAGCTGTTTTTT. This translates into CASSRGQPTGELFF.

The V and J genes are TRBV7-4 and TRBJ2-7, with 9 nucleotides matching TRBD2. The germline V gene has CDR1 SGHVT and CDR2 SQSDAQ. CDR3 size: 18 residues. V shed 5 bases and J 2 bases; nucleotides not matched to a gene: 16. CDR3 region: CASSPGTSLPNLPYEQYV. The DNA of the CDR3 is TGTGCCAGCAGCCCCGGGACTAGCCTCCCTAACCTACCCTACGAGCAGTACGTC.

V and J are TRBV4-1 and TRBJ2-7; the D gene is possibly TRBD2 (6 bases). Trimming cost V 2 bases and J 3 bases, with 20 bases left between them. Germline loops: CDR1 MGHRA, CDR2 YSYEKL. The length of the CDR3 is 17 residues. CDR3 region: CASSQSPPEGGVYEQYF. CDR3 bases: TGCGCCAGCAGCCAATCACCCCCTGAGGGAGGAGTCTACGAGCAGTACTTC.

This sequence joins TRBV5-1 and TRBJ2-7; 7 nucleotides line up with TRBD2. Germline V lookup: CDR1 SGHRS, CDR2 YFSETQ. V was clipped by 4 bases and J by 2 bases; unmatched bases: 6. The CDR3 is made up of 14 amino acids. CDR3 in DNA: TGCGCCAGCAGCCATAGCGGGCCTACCTACGAGCAGTACTTC. Amino acid sequence: CASSHSGPTYEQYF. The whole variable domain, remainder taken from reference TRBV5-1 and TRBJ2-7, is KAGVTQTPRYLIKTRGQQVTLSCSPISGHRSVSWYQQTPGQGLQFLFEYFSETQRNKGNFPGRFSGRQFSNSRSEMNVSTLELGDSALYLCASSHSGPTYEQYFGPGTRLTVT.

The rearrangement joins TRBV6-1 to TRBJ2-1, with 9 nucleotides matching TRBD2. The CDR3 contains 13 residues. Germline V gene data show CDR1 as MNHNS and CDR2 as SASEGT. Trimming removed 1 base from V and 13 bases from J; junction bases left unmatched: 5. The CDR3 nucleotides are TGTGCCAGCAGTGAAGGCCTAGCGGGACTCCAGTTCTTC. Translated: CASSEGLAGLQFF.

The chain has TRBV6-5 and TRBJ2-7, with 8 bases matching TRBD2. Germline V gene sequence: CDR1 MNHEY, CDR2 SVGAGI. The CDR3 extends over 13 amino acids. Trimming cost V 6 bases and J 6 bases; bases outside gene matches: 7. This CDR3 is CASRQSGRLEQYF. The CDR3 nucleotides read TGTGCCAGCAGACAGAGCGGGAGACTCGAGCAGTACTTC.